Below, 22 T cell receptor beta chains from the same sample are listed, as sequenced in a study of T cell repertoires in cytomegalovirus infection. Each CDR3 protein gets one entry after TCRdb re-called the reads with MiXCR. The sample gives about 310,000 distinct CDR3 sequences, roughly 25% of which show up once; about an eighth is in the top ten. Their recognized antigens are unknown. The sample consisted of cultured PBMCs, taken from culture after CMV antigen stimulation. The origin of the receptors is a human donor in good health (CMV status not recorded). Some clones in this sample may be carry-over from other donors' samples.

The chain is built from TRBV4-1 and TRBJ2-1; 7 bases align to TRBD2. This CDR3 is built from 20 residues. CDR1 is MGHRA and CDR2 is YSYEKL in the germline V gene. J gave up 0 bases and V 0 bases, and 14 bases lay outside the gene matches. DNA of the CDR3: TGCGCCAGCAGCCAAGACATCTATAGCGGGTATGTCGGCTCCTACAATGAGCAGTTCTTC. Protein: CASSQDIYSGYVGSYNEQFF.

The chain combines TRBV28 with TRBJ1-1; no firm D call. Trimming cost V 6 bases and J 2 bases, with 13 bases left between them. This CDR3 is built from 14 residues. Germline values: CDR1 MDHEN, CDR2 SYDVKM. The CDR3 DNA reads TGTGCCAGCAGCGACCCGGGAGCTAACACTGAAGCTTTCTTT. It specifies CASSDPGANTEAFF.

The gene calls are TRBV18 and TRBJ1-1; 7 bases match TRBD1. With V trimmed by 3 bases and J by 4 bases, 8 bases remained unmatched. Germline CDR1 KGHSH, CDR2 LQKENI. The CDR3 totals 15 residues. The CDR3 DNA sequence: TGTGCCAGCTCACCCTTTACAGGGGAAGGCACTGAAGCTTTCTTT. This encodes CASSPFTGEGTEAFF.

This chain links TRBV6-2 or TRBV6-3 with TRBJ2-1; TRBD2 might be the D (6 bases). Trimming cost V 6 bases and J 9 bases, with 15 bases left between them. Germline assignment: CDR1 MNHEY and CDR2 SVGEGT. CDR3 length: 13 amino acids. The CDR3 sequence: CASSPRRESEQFF. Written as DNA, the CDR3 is TGTGCCAGCAGCCCCCGGAGGGAGAGTGAGCAGTTCTTC.

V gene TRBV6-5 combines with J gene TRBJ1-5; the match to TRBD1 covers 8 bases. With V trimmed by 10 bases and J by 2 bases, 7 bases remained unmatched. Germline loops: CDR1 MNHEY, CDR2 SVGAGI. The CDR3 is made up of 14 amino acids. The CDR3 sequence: CATHGGQGNQPQHF. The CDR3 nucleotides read TGTGCCACACACGGGGGACAGGGCAATCAGCCCCAGCATTTT.

The CDR3 is CASSPTLQNTIYF. The CDR3 nucleotides are TGTGCCAGCAGCCCTACTCTCCAAAACACCATATATTTT. The chain uses TRBV6-2 or TRBV6-3 and TRBJ1-3; no firm D call. Germline V gene lookup returns CDR1 MNHEY and CDR2 SVGEGT. The V and J ends lost 6 bases and 6 bases respectively, with 12 bases between them. The CDR3 has 13 amino acids.

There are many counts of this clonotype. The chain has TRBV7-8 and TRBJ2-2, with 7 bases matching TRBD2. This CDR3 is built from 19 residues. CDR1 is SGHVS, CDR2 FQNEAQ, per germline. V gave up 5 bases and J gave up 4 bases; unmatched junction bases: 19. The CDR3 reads CASSLPKRDPGRGTGELFF. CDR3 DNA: TGTGCCAGCAGCCTGCCGAAGCGGGACCCCGGACGGGGCACCGGGGAGCTGTTTTTT.

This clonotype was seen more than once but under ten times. The CDR3 loop is CASSSRLLAGRDTQYF. CDR3 bases: TGTGCCAGCAGCTCCCGTTTGCTAGCGGGACGTGATACGCAGTATTTT. The V call is TRBV7-2, the J call TRBJ2-3; 9 bases match TRBD2. This CDR3 contains 16 residues. The V gene's germline CDR1 is SGHTA and CDR2 FQGNSA. Trimming at V came to 4 bases and at J to 6 bases, leaving 11 bases not matched to a gene.

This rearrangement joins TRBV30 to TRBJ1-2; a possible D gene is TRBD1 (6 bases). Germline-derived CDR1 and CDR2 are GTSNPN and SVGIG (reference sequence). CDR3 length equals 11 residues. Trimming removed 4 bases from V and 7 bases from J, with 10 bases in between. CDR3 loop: CAWTQGSGYTF. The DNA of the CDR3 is TGTGCCTGGACACAGGGTAGTGGCTACACCTTC.

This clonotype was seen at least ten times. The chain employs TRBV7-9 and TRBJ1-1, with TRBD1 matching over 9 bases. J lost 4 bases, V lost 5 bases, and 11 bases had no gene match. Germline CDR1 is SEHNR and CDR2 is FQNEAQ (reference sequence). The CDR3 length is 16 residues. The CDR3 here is CASSTSSQGASTEAFF. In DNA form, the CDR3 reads TGTGCCAGCAGCACGTCGTCACAGGGGGCTAGCACTGAAGCTTTCTTT.

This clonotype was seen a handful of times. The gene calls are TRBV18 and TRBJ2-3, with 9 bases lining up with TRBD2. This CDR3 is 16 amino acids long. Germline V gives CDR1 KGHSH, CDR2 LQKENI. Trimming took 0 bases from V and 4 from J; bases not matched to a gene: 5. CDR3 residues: CASSPPLSGSADTQYF. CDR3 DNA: TGTGCCAGCTCACCACCACTTAGCGGGAGTGCAGATACGCAGTATTTT.

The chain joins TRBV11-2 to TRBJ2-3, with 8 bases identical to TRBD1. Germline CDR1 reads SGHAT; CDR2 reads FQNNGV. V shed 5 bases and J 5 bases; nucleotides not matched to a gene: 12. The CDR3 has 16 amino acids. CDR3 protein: CASSPGQVMNEDTQYF. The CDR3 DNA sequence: TGTGCCAGCAGCCCGGGACAGGTGATGAATGAAGATACGCAGTATTTT.

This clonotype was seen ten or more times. As DNA, the CDR3 is TGTGCCAGCAGCGTTAGCGGGACTGGGGCCAACGTCCTGACTTTC. This encodes CASSVSGTGANVLTF. The J gene is TRBJ2-6, the V gene TRBV11-3; 8 nucleotides align to TRBD2. V was clipped by 5 bases and J by 2 bases; unmatched bases: 2. The CDR3 contains 15 residues. Germline V gene sequence: CDR1 SGHNT, CDR2 YENEEA.

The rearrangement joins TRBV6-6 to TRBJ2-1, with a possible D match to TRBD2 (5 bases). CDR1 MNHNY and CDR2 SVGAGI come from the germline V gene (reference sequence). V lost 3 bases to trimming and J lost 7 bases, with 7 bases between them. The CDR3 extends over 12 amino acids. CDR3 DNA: TGTGCCAGCAGTTATCGGGAAAATGAGCAGTTCTTC. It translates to CASSYRENEQFF.

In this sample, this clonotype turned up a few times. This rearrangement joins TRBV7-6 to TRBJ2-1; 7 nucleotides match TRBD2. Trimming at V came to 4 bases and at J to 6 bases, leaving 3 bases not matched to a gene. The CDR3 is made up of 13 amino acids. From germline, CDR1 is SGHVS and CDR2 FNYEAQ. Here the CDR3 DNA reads TGTGCCAGCAGCTATAGCGGGCCCAATGAGCAGTTCTTC. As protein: CASSYSGPNEQFF.

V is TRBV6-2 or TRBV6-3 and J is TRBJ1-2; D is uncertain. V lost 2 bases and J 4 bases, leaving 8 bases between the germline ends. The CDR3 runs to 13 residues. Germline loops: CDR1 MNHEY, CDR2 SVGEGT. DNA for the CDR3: TGTGCCAGCAGTTACGAGACGGCCTATGGCTACACCTTC. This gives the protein CASSYETAYGYTF.

The CDR3 reads CSVLGDRDYNEQFF. The CDR3 DNA sequence: TGCAGCGTCCTGGGGGACAGGGACTACAATGAGCAGTTCTTC. The V and J genes are TRBV29-1 and TRBJ2-1; 9 bases align to TRBD1. Trimming took 6 bases from V and 3 from J; bases not matched to a gene: 6. The CDR3 covers 14 residues. From germline, CDR1 is SQVTM and CDR2 ANQGSEA.

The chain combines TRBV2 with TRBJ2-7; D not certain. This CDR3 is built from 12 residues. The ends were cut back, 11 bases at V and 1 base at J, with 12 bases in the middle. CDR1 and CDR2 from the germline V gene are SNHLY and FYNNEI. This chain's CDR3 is CAVIGNSYEQYF. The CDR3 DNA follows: TGTGCCGTGATAGGGAATTCCTACGAGCAGTACTTC.

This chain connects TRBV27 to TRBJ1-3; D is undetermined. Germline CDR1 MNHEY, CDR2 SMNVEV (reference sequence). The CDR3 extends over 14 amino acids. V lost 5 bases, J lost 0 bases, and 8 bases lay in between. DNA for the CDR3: TGTGCCAGCAGTGCATCCTTCTCTGGAAACACCATATATTTT. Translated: CASSASFSGNTIYF.

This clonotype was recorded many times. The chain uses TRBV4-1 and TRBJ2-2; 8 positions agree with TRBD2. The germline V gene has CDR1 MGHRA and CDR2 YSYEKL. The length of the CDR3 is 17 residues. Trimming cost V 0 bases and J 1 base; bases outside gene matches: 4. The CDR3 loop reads CASSQESAGGNTGELFF. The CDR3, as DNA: TGCGCCAGCAGCCAAGAGTCGGCGGGGGGGAACACCGGGGAGCTGTTTTTT.

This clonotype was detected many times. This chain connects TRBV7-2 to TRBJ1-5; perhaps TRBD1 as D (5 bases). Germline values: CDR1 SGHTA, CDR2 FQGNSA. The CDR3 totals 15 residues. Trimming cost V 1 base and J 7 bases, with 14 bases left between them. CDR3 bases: TGTGCCAGCAGCTTAGTTGGGACCGAGGGACAGCCCCAGCATTTT. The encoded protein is CASSLVGTEGQPQHF.

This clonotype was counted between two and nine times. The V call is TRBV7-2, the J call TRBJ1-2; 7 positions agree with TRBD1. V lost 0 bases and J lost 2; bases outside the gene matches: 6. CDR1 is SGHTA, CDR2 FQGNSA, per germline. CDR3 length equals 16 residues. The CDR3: CASSLAYRGSNYGYTF. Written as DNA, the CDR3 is TGTGCCAGCAGCTTAGCGTACAGGGGATCCAACTATGGCTACACCTTC.